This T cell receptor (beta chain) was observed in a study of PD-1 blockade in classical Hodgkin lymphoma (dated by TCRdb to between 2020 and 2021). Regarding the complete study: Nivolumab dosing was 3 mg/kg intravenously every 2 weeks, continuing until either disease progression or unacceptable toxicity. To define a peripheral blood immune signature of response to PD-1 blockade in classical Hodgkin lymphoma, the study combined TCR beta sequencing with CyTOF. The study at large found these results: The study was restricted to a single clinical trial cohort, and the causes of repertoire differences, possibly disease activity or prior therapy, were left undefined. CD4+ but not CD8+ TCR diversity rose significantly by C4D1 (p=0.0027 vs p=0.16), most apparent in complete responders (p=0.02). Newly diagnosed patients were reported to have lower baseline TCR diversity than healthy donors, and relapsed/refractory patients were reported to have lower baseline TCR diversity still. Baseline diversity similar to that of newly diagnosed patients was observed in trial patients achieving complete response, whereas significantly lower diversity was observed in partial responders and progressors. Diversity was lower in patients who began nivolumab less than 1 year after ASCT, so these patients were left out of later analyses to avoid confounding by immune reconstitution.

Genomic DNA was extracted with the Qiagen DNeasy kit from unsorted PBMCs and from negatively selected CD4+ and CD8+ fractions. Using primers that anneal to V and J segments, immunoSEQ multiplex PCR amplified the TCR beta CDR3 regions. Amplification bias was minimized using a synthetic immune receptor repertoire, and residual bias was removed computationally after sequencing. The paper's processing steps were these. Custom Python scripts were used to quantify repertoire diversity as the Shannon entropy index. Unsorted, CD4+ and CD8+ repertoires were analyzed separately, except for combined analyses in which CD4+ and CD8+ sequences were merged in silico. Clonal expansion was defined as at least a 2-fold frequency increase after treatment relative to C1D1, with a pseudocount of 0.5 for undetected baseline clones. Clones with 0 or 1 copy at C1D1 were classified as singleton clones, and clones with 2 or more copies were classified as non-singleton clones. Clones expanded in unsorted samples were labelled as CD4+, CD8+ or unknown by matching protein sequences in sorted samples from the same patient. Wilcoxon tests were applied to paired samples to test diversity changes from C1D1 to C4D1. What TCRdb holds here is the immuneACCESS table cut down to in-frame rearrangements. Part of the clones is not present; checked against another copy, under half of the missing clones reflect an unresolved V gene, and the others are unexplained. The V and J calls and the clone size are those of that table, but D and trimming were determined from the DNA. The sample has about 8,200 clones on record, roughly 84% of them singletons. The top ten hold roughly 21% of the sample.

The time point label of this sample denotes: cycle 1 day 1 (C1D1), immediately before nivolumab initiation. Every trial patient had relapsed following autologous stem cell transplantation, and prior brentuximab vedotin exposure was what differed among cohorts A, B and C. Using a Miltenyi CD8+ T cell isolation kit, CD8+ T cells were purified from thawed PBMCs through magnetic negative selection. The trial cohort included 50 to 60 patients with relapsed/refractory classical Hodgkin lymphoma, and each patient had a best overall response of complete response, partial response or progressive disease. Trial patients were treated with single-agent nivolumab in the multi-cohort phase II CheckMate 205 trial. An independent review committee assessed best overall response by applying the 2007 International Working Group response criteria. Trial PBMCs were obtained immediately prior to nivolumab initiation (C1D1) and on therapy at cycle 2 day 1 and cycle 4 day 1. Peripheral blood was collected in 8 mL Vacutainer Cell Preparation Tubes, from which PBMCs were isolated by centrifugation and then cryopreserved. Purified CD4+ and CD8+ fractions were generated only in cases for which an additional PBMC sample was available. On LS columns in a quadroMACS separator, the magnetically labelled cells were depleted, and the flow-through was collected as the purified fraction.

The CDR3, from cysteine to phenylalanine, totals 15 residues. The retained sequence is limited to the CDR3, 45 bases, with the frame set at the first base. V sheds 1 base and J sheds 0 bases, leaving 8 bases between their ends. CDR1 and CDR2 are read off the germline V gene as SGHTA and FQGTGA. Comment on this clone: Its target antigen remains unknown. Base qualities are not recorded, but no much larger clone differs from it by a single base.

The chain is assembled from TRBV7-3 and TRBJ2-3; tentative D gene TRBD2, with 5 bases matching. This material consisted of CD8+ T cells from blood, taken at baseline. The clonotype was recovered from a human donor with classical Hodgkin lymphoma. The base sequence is TGTGCCAGCAGCTTAAGCGGAGGCAGCACAGATACGCAGTATTTT. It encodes CASSLSGGSTDTQYF.